The TCR beta chain under discussion was sequenced for a study of shared clonotypes between healthy human individuals. Study summary: Donor ages ranged 18 to 49 years: a couple of women, a few men. Study outcomes and limitations: Naive CD4 clonotypes overlapped across a few donors at around 4.8%.

There are 13 residues in the CDR3. The ends were cut back, 3 bases at V and 0 bases at J, with 9 bases in the middle. Germline V gene sequence: CDR1 SQVTM, CDR2 ANQGSEA. TCRdb's table, derived via immunoSEQ multiplex PCR, lists solely in-frame clones and lacks some. The sample lists approximately 1.4 million clones; roughly 98% were seen once. As concerns this clone: Antigen: not known.

The sequence was collected from a man aged 30 to 45 in good health. The sequenced sample was naive CD4+ T cells sorted from blood. Subset in this sample: CD45RA+ positively selected. The V and J genes are TRBV29-1 and TRBJ2-7, with unresolved D. CDR3 amino acids: CSVERESSYEQYF. The DNA for the CDR3 is TGCAGCGTTGAGCGCGAATCCTCCTACGAGCAGTACTTC.